Listed here are 14 T cell receptor beta chains from one sample, sequenced in a study of cytomegalovirus exposure and HLA in healthy donors. 13 Jbeta primers and 60 Vbeta primers were used for the PCR. Generated by immunoSEQ multiplex PCR, the TCRdb table keeps only in-frame clones and is missing some. The sample has some 120,000 clones, about four fifths seen once. Sequenced sample: PBMCs. The receptors come from a woman in her 30s in good health and CMV-seronegative.

The V call is TRBV5-3, the J call TRBJ2-7; no reliable D call. TRBV5-3 is marked as an open reading frame, function uncertain. There are 13 residues in the CDR3. The V and J ends lost 4 bases and 3 bases respectively, with 11 bases between them. The CDR3 DNA reads TGTGCCAGAAGCCCCCCCGTACTCTACGAGCAGTACTTC. Amino acids: CARSPPVLYEQYF.

The chain couples TRBV5-4 to TRBJ1-5, with 10 bases matching TRBD1. Germline lookup yields CDR1 SGHNT and CDR2 YYREEE (reference sequence). The CDR3 spans 17 residues. Trimming removed 3 bases from V and 1 base from J; junction bases left unmatched: 7. In nucleotides, the CDR3 is TGTGCCAGCAGCTACCGGGACAGGGGTAAGAGCAATCAGCCCCAGCATTTT. It translates to CASSYRDRGKSNQPQHF.

V usage is TRBV9 and J usage is TRBJ2-3, with a possible D match to TRBD2 (6 bases). V lost 3 bases to trimming and J lost 0 bases, with 11 bases between them. The germline CDR1 and CDR2 sequences are SGDLS and YYNGEE. CDR3 length: 15 residues. CDR3 sequence (DNA): TGTGCCAGCAGCGCCGTAGCGGCTAGCACAGATACGCAGTATTTT. Residues: CASSAVAASTDTQYF.

The chain is built from TRBV7-9 and TRBJ2-3, with 7 bases matching TRBD2. CDR1 and CDR2 (germline): SEHNR, FQNEAQ (reference sequence). V shed 2 bases and J 2 bases; nucleotides not matched to a gene: 4. CDR3 length: 15 amino acids. CDR3 residues: CASSLLAEPTDTQYF. The CDR3 DNA is TGTGCCAGCAGCTTACTAGCGGAGCCCACAGATACGCAGTATTTT.

The chain employs TRBV19 and TRBJ2-7; D may be TRBD1 (5 bases). This CDR3 is 15 amino acids long. Germline CDR1 and CDR2: LNHDA and SQIVND (reference sequence). The V end was cut by 10 bases, the J end by 0 bases, with 19 bases between. CDR3 residues: CATQWGGDSSYEQYF. For the CDR3, the DNA is TGTGCCACCCAATGGGGCGGAGACAGCTCCTACGAGCAGTACTTC.

This rearrangement joins TRBV6-5 to TRBJ2-7; D gene ambiguous. Trimming stripped 5 bases from V and 4 bases from J, with 9 bases between. Germline assignment: CDR1 MNHEY and CDR2 SVGAGI. The CDR3 is 12 amino acids. CDR3 amino acids: CASSPRGYEQYF. The CDR3 DNA follows: TGTGCCAGCAGTCCCCGCGGTTACGAGCAGTACTTC.

The V call is TRBV6-4, the J call TRBJ2-3; 8 bases line up with TRBD1. Losses at the gene ends were 0 bases for V and 2 bases for J; bases not matched to a gene: 1. The CDR3 has 15 amino acids. Per the germline V gene, CDR1 is MRHNA and CDR2 is SNTAGT. The CDR3 bases are TGTGCCAGCAGTGACTCGACAGGGGACACAGATACGCAGTATTTT. Its protein product is CASSDSTGDTDTQYF.

The V and J genes are TRBV19 and TRBJ1-5; the D is unclear. V dropped 1 base and J dropped 8 bases, with 12 bases sitting between them. The CDR3 is 14 amino acids. Germline lookup yields CDR1 LNHDA and CDR2 SQIVND (reference sequence). This CDR3 reads CASSIVDKEEPQHF. The DNA for the CDR3 is TGTGCCAGTAGTATAGTTGACAAGGAGGAGCCCCAGCATTTT.

The chain uses TRBV5-1 and TRBJ2-1; TRBD2 matches at 10 bases. With 1 base clipped from V and 5 bases from J, the junction kept 0 bases outside the gene matches. The germline V gene encodes CDR1 SGHRS and CDR2 YFSETQ. The CDR3 contains 14 residues. The CDR3 reads CASSLTSGNNEQFF. The CDR3 DNA sequence: TGCGCCAGCAGCTTGACTAGCGGGAACAATGAGCAGTTCTTC.

V usage is TRBV7-8 and J usage is TRBJ2-3; 10 nucleotides agree with TRBD2. J was trimmed by 1 base and V by 7 bases; bases with no gene match: 8. Germline V CDR1 and CDR2: SGHVS, FQNEAQ. CDR3 size: 16 residues. Written as DNA, the CDR3 is TGTGCCAGCATCCTCTCAGCGGGAGGGGGCACAGATACGCAGTATTTT. Translation: CASILSAGGGTDTQYF.

This clone turned up a few times. V gene TRBV14 combines with J gene TRBJ2-5, with D perhaps TRBD2 (5 bases). Looked up from germline, CDR1 is SGHDN and CDR2 is FVKESK. This CDR3 has 12 residues. V lost 3 bases, J lost 13 bases, and 15 bases lay in between. The CDR3 nucleotides are TGTGCCAGCAGCCACAGCGGCTTCGACCCGTACTTC. Translation: CASSHSGFDPYF.

The chain couples TRBV6-5 to TRBJ1-2, with a weak D call TRBD1 (6 bases). The V gene's germline CDR1 is MNHEY and CDR2 SVGAGI. V gave up 6 bases and J gave up 2 bases, with 7 bases separating them. The CDR3 totals 12 residues. DNA for the CDR3: TGTGCCAGCAGCGGACAGAACTATGGCTACACCTTC. It specifies CASSGQNYGYTF.

In its sample, this clone was seen a few times. This chain uses TRBV28 with TRBJ1-4; D call uncertain. CDR3 length: 12 residues. CDR1 and CDR2 (germline): MDHEN, SYDVKM. V gave up 9 bases and J gave up 5 bases, with 10 bases separating them. CDR3 bases: TGTGCCAGTGCGGGTGGGAATGAAAAACTGTTTTTT. Its translation: CASAGGNEKLFF.

This clone was counted only a few times. The chain carries TRBV7-9 and TRBJ1-1, with 9 nucleotides matching TRBD1. The CDR3 loop spans 14 amino acids. Per germline, CDR1 SEHNR and CDR2 FQNEAQ (reference sequence). After removal of 5 bases from V and 4 bases from J, the junction contained 5 bases not matched to a gene. In nucleotides, the CDR3 is TGTGCCAGCAGCCCCGGACAGGGGACCACTGAAGCTTTCTTT. This codes for CASSPGQGTTEAFF.